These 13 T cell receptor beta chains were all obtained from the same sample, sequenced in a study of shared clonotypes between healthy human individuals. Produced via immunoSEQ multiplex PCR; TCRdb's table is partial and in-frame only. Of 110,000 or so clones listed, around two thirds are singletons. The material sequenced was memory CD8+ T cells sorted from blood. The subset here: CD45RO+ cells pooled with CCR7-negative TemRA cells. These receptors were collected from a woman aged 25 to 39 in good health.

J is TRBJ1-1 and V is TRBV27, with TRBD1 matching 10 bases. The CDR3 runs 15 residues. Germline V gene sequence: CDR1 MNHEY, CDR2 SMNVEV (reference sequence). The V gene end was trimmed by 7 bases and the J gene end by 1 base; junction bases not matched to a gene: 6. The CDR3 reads CASILRTGGNTEAFF. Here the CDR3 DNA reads TGTGCCAGCATACTACGGACAGGGGGGAACACTGAAGCTTTCTTT.

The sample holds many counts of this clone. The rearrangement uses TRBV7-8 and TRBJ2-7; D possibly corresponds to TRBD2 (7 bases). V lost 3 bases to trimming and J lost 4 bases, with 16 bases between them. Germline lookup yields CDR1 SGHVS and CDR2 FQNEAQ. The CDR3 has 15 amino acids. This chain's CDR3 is CASSFFGGLGYEQYF. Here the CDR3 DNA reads TGTGCCAGCAGCTTTTTCGGGGGGCTGGGATACGAGCAGTACTTC.

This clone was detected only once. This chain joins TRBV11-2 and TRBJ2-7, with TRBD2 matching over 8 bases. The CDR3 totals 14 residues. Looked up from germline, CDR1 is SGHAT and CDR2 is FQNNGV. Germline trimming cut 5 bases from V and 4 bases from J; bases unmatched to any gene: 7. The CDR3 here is CASSLLAGRYEQYF. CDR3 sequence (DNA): TGTGCCAGCAGCCTATTAGCGGGAAGGTACGAGCAGTACTTC.

Here the CDR3 reads CASSLSGSSYNEQFF. DNA of the CDR3: TGTGCCAGCAGCTTAAGCGGGAGCTCCTACAATGAGCAGTTCTTC. The rearrangement uses TRBV5-6 and TRBJ2-1, with 8 bases identical to TRBD2. The germline V gene has CDR1 SGHDT and CDR2 YYEEEE. The CDR3 contains 15 residues. V lost 2 bases, J lost 0 bases, and 1 base stayed unmatched.

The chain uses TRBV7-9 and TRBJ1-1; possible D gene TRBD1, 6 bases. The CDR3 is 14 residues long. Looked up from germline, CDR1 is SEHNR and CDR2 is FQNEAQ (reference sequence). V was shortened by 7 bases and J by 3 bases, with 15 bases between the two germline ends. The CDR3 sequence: CASILRGSHTEAFF. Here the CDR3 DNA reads TGTGCCAGCATCCTCAGGGGTTCCCACACTGAAGCTTTCTTT.

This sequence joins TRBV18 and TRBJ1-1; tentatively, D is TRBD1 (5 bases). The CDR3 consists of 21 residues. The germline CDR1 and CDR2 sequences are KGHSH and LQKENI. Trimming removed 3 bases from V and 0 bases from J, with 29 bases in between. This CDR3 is CASSPGALWEGASTLNTEAFF. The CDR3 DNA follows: TGTGCCAGCTCACCGGGTGCGTTGTGGGAAGGGGCCTCCACCTTGAACACTGAAGCTTTCTTT.

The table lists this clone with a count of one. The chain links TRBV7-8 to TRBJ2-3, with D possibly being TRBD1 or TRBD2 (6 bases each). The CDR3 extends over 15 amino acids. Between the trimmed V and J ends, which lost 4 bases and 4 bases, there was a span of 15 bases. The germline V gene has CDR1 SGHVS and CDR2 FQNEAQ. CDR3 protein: CASSWGAAGSDTQYF. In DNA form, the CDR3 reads TGTGCCAGCAGCTGGGGGGCTGCTGGATCAGATACGCAGTATTTT.

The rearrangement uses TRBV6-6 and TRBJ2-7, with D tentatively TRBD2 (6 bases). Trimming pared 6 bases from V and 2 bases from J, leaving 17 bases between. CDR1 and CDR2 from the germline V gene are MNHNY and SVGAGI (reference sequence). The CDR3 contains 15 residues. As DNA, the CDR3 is TGTGCCAGCAGCCGAGGGCTTCGCGGGGCCTACGAGCAGTACTTC. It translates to CASSRGLRGAYEQYF.

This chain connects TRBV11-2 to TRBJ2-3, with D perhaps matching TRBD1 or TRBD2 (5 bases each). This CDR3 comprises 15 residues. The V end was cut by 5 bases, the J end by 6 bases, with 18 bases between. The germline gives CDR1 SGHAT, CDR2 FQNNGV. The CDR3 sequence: CASSPVRAEGDTQYF. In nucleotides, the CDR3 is TGTGCCAGCAGCCCGGTCAGGGCCGAGGGGGATACGCAGTATTTT.

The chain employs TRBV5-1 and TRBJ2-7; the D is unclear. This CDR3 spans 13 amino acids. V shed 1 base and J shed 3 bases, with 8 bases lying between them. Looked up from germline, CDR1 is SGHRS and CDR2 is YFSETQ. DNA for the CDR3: TGCGCCAGCAGCTTGATTCAGAACTACGAGCAGTACTTC. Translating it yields CASSLIQNYEQYF.

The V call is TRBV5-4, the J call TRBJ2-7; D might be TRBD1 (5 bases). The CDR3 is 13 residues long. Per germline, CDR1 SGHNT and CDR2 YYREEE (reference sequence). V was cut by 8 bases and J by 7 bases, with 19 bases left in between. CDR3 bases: TGTGCCAGTTCTTTGACAGAGCTATCTGAGCAGTACTTC. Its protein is CASSLTELSEQYF.

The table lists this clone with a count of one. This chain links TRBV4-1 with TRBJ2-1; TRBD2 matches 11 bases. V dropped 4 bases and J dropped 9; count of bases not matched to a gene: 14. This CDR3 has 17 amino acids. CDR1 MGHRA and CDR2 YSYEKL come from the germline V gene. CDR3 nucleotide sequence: TGCGCCAGCAGCCCCGCCCCGGGACTAGCGGAGATGGGTGAGCAGTTCTTC. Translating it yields CASSPAPGLAEMGEQFF.

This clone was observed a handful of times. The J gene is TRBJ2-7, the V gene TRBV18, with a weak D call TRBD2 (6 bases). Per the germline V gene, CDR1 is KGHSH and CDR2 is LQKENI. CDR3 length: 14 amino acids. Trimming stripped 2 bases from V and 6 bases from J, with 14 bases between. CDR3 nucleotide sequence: TGTGCCAGCTCACCATATACGGGAGTCGGCGAGCAGTACTTC. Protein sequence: CASSPYTGVGEQYF. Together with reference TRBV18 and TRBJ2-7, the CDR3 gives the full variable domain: NAGVMQNPRHLVRRRGQEARLRCSPMKGHSHVYWYRQLPEEGLKFMVYLQKENIIDESGMPKERFSAEFPKEGPSILRIQQVVRGDSAAYFCASSPYTGVGEQYFGPGTRLTVT.